The 20 T cell receptor beta chains listed next were all sequenced from one sample in a study of OX40 agonist ivuxolimab in advanced cancers. The table came from immunoSEQ multiplex PCR; TCRdb's copy has only in-frame clones and leaves some out. The data contain roughly 97,000 clones, approximately 90% of them singletons. The sequencing here drew on CD4+ or CD8+ T cells sorted from blood, taken in a trial of the OX40 agonist ivuxolimab. These receptors were collected from an adult with an advanced solid tumor such as melanoma, head and neck, liver or kidney cancer.

This clone was detected a few times. V and J are TRBV11-2 and TRBJ2-1; 10 nucleotides agree with TRBD2. Germline V gene data show CDR1 as SGHAT and CDR2 as FQNNGV. The CDR3 sequence is 17 residues long. Trimming removed 0 bases from V and 8 bases from J; junction bases left unmatched: 10. Here the CDR3 DNA reads TGTGCCAGCAGCTTAGATCGTCTGGCTAGCGGGGGCGATGAGCAGTTCTTC. The encoded protein is CASSLDRLASGGDEQFF.

J is TRBJ2-3 and V is TRBV19; 9 bases line up with TRBD2. The ends lost 7 bases at V and 6 bases at J; junction bases unmatched: 2. Germline values: CDR1 LNHDA, CDR2 SQIVND (reference sequence). CDR3 size: 12 residues. The CDR3 region is CASTGTSDTQYF. The DNA for the CDR3 is TGTGCCAGTACCGGGACTAGCGATACGCAGTATTTT. The full variable domain, in which reference TRBV19 and TRBJ2-3 provide the parts outside the CDR3, is DGGITQSPKYLFRKEGQNVTLSCEQNLNHDAMYWYRQDPGQGLRLIYYSQIVNDFQKGDIAEGYSVSREKKESFPLTVTSAQKNPTAFYLCASTGTSDTQYFGPGTRLTVL.

The chain links TRBV19 to TRBJ2-3, with 15 bases aligning to TRBD2. With 4 bases clipped from V and 1 base from J, the junction kept 9 bases outside the gene matches. The CDR3 spans 19 residues. Germline V gives CDR1 LNHDA, CDR2 SQIVND (reference sequence). The CDR3 here is CASSTQRTSGGGGTDTQYF. DNA of the CDR3: TGTGCCAGTAGTACCCAGAGGACTAGCGGGGGGGGAGGCACAGATACGCAGTATTTT. The complete variable domain, with remaining parts taken from reference TRBV19 and TRBJ2-3, reads DGGITQSPKYLFRKEGQNVTLSCEQNLNHDAMYWYRQDPGQGLRLIYYSQIVNDFQKGDIAEGYSVSREKKESFPLTVTSAQKNPTAFYLCASSTQRTSGGGGTDTQYFGPGTRLTVL.

The V call is TRBV7-9, the J call TRBJ2-2; 14 nucleotides line up with TRBD2. Trimming cost V 5 bases and J 0 bases; bases outside gene matches: 5. The germline V gene encodes CDR1 SEHNR and CDR2 FQNEAQ (reference sequence). This CDR3 contains 18 residues. For the CDR3, the DNA is TGTGCCAGCAGCCCTGGGACTAGCGGGGGCCCGAACACCGGGGAGCTGTTTTTT. Residues: CASSPGTSGGPNTGELFF.

The rearrangement links TRBV7-6 to TRBJ1-3, with 9 bases aligning to TRBD1. The J segment lost 8 bases and the V segment lost 5 bases, leaving 4 bases of the junction unmatched. Germline V gene sequence: CDR1 SGHVS, CDR2 FNYEAQ. This CDR3 has 13 residues. The CDR3 is CASSLTGGDTIYF. The CDR3 DNA sequence: TGTGCCAGCAGCCTGACAGGGGGGGACACCATATATTTT. The full variable domain, with the rest looked up from reference TRBV7-6 and TRBJ1-3, is GAGVSQSPRYKVTKRGQDVALRCDPISGHVSLYWYRQALGQGPEFLTYFNYEAQQDKSGLPNDRFSAERPEGSISTLTIQRTEQRDSAMYRCASSLTGGDTIYFGEGSWLTVV.

This chain links TRBV30 with TRBJ2-7, with unresolved D. Germline V gene data show CDR1 as GTSNPN and CDR2 as SVGIG (reference sequence). The CDR3 is 12 amino acids. V lost 3 bases to trimming and J lost 2 bases, with 8 bases between them. The CDR3 nucleotides are TGTGCCTGGAGGAATTCGGCCTACGAGCAGTACTTC. Translated: CAWRNSAYEQYF.

This clone is a singleton in its sample. The rearrangement uses TRBV6-5 and TRBJ2-3; D gene ambiguous. With 0 bases removed from V and 2 bases from J, the gap between germline ends came to 6 bases. From germline, CDR1 is MNHEY and CDR2 SVGAGI. The CDR3 is 14 amino acids. The DNA for the CDR3 is TGTGCCAGCAGTTACTCTAGGACCACAGATACGCAGTATTTT. This gives the protein CASSYSRTTDTQYF.

This clone has more than one count but fewer than ten. The chain recombines TRBV11-2 with TRBJ2-3, with TRBD2 as a possible D gene (6 bases). The germline V gene has CDR1 SGHAT and CDR2 FQNNGV. The CDR3 consists of 14 residues. The germline V and J ends were trimmed by 3 bases and 8 bases, with 15 bases remaining between them. CDR3 bases: TGTGCCAGCAGCTTGGGACGGGAGTTCCTTACGCAGTATTTT. Protein product: CASSLGREFLTQYF.

The sample holds one count of this clone. The J gene is TRBJ1-3, the V gene TRBV6-5; D might be TRBD1 (5 bases). This CDR3 is 15 amino acids long. The germline V gene has CDR1 MNHEY and CDR2 SVGAGI. V gave up 4 bases and J gave up 0 bases, with 10 bases separating them. CDR3 sequence (DNA): TGTGCCAGCAGTTCTCGACAGCTCTCTGGAAACACCATATATTTT. Translating gives CASSSRQLSGNTIYF.

The chain is built from TRBV28 and TRBJ1-2, with 11 bases fitting TRBD1. J gave up 8 bases and V 4 bases, and 3 bases lay outside the gene matches. The germline CDR1 and CDR2 sequences are MDHEN and SYDVKM. The CDR3 runs 13 residues. Written as DNA, the CDR3 is TGTGCCAGCAGTTGGACAGGGGGCTGGGGCTACACCTTC. This codes for CASSWTGGWGYTF.

The chain couples TRBV19 to TRBJ1-2, with D perhaps TRBD1 (5 bases). The CDR3 loop spans 13 amino acids. V lost 3 bases to trimming and J lost 8 bases, with 13 bases between them. CDR1 LNHDA and CDR2 SQIVND come from the germline V gene (reference sequence). The CDR3 DNA sequence: TGTGCCAGTAGTATCGAACAGGCGAGCGGCTACACCTTC. Amino acids: CASSIEQASGYTF.

The chain couples TRBV6-4 to TRBJ1-2, with D perhaps matching TRBD1 (6 bases). Trimming cost V 6 bases and J 7 bases, with 18 bases left between them. CDR1 MRHNA and CDR2 SNTAGT come from the germline V gene. The CDR3 extends over 14 amino acids. CDR3: CASRPGARLSGYTF. CDR3 coding DNA: TGTGCCAGCAGACCGGGGGCAAGATTGAGTGGCTACACCTTC.

The chain recombines TRBV7-9 with TRBJ2-1, with TRBD2 matching 7 bases. CDR1 is SEHNR and CDR2 is FQNEAQ in the germline V gene (reference sequence). The CDR3 runs to 15 residues. The junction had 9 bases not matched to a gene; V was cut back by 2 bases and J by 8 bases. Written as DNA, the CDR3 is TGTGCCAGCAGCTTACTCCGTCCTAGCGGCGATGAGCAGTTCTTC. Protein product: CASSLLRPSGDEQFF.

The rearrangement joins TRBV11-2 to TRBJ2-1; perhaps TRBD2 as D (5 bases). The CDR3 extends over 17 amino acids. Looked up from germline, CDR1 is SGHAT and CDR2 is FQNNGV. The V gene lost 5 bases and the J gene lost 3 bases, with 20 bases spanning the gap. The CDR3 nucleotides read TGTGCCAGCAGCAGGGAGAGCGATGGGGTTTTCTACAATGAGCAGTTCTTC. Residues: CASSRESDGVFYNEQFF. Looking up the rest from reference TRBV11-2 and TRBJ2-1 gives the full variable domain: EAGVAQSPRYKIIEKRQSVAFWCNPISGHATLYWYQQILGQGPKLLIQFQNNGVVDDSQLPKDRFSAERLKGVDSTLKIQPAKLEDSAVYLCASSRESDGVFYNEQFFGPGTRLTVL.

The rearrangement uses TRBV30 and TRBJ2-7, with no clear D. The germline V gene has CDR1 GTSNPN and CDR2 SVGIG (reference sequence). CDR3 size: 12 residues. V was shortened by 0 bases and J by 2 bases, with 5 bases between the two germline ends. CDR3 in amino acids: CAWSVQTYEQYF. The CDR3 DNA follows: TGTGCCTGGAGTGTCCAGACCTACGAGCAGTACTTC.

CDR3 in DNA: TGTGCCAGCAGCTTATTAAAAACAGGGGGAAGCGAGCAGTACTTC. Its translation: CASSLLKTGGSEQYF. This chain joins TRBV7-9 and TRBJ2-7; 8 bases fit TRBD1. The CDR3 length is 15 residues. V dropped 2 bases and J dropped 6; count of bases not matched to a gene: 9. The germline gives CDR1 SEHNR, CDR2 FQNEAQ (reference sequence).

This clone was observed a few times. The chain links TRBV10-3 to TRBJ2-1; tentatively, D is TRBD1 (6 bases). The CDR3 sequence is 13 residues long. The V gene's germline CDR1 is ENHRY and CDR2 SYGVKD. The V end lost 3 bases, the J end lost 5 bases, and 8 bases lay between the germline ends. The CDR3 DNA reads TGTGCCATCAGTGAACAGGGAAACAATGAGCAGTTCTTC. Its translation is CAISEQGNNEQFF.

CDR3 nucleotides: TGTGCCAGCAGGCTCCGGGACACAGCATACAATGAGCAGTTCTTC. This codes for CASRLRDTAYNEQFF. The V call is TRBV6-5, the J call TRBJ2-1; the D gene is possibly TRBD1 (6 bases). The germline gives CDR1 MNHEY, CDR2 SVGAGI. CDR3 length: 15 amino acids. V was trimmed by 6 bases and J by 4 bases, leaving 16 bases between them.

As DNA, the CDR3 is TGTGCCATCAGTACTCAGGGCTACGAGCAGTACTTC. It yields the protein CAISTQGYEQYF. The chain combines TRBV10-3 with TRBJ2-7; the D gene is possibly TRBD1 (5 bases). CDR3 size: 12 residues. The germline V gene encodes CDR1 ENHRY and CDR2 SYGVKD. V was trimmed by 5 bases and J by 3 bases, leaving 8 bases between them.

The chain recombines TRBV2 with TRBJ1-4, with D possibly being TRBD1 (5 bases). Per the germline V gene, CDR1 is SNHLY and CDR2 is FYNNEI. V dropped 7 bases and J dropped 3 bases, with 12 bases sitting between them. The CDR3 consists of 14 residues. The chain's CDR3 is CASTPGGANEKLFF. In DNA form, the CDR3 reads TGTGCCAGCACCCCGGGAGGGGCTAATGAAAAACTGTTTTTT.